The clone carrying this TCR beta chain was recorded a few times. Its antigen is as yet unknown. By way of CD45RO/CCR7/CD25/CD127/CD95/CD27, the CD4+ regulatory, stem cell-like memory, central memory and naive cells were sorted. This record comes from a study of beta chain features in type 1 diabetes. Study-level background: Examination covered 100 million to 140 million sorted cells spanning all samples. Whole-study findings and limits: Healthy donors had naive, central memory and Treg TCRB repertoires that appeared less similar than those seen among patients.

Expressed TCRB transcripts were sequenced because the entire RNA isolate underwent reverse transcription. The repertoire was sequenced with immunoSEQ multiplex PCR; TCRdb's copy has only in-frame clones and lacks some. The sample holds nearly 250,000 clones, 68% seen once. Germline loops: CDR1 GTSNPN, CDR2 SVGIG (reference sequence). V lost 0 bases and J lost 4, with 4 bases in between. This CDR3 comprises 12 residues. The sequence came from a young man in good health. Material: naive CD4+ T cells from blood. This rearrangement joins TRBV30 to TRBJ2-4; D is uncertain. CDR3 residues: CAWSVLKNIQYF. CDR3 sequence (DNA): TGTGCCTGGAGTGTGCTGAAAAACATTCAGTACTTC.